The 22 T cell receptor beta chains below come from one sample, sequenced in a study of Ad26.COV2.S vaccination and SARS-CoV-2 variants. Libraries were prepared by immunoSEQ multiplex PCR; TCRdb keeps only in-frame clonotypes and omits some of them. The data contain 300,000 to 350,000 clones, 85% to 90% of them singletons. Treatment noted: around 19 received Ad26.COV2.S at low or high dose, single or two shots; about five received placebo; per-sample allocation not given. The study sampled participants on day 63 after the first vaccine or placebo injection. This material consisted of peripheral blood, taken in a trial of Ad26.COV2.S vaccine versus placebo. The receptors originated from a person aged 18-60 years who received the Ad26.COV2.S COVID-19 vaccine or a placebo.

This chain's CDR3 is CASSQTRQGRNYGYTF. The CDR3 nucleotides are TGTGCCAGCAGCCAAACAAGGCAGGGGCGAAACTATGGCTACACCTTC. The chain employs TRBV3-1 (or the pseudogene TRBV3-2) and TRBJ1-2; weak D call: TRBD1 (6 bases). V was shortened by 2 bases and J by 2 bases, with 15 bases between the two germline ends. Germline assignment: CDR1 LGHDT and CDR2 YNNKEL (reference sequence). This CDR3 has 16 residues.

This chain uses TRBV5-1 with TRBJ2-3, with 8 bases lining up with TRBD1. Trimming removed 4 bases from V and 4 bases from J; junction bases left unmatched: 8. Germline V gene lookup returns CDR1 SGHRS and CDR2 YFSETQ. The CDR3 sequence is 15 residues long. CDR3 sequence reads: CASSPDRVVPDTQYF. CDR3 nucleotide sequence: TGCGCCAGCAGCCCGGACAGGGTAGTCCCAGATACGCAGTATTTT.

The CDR3 region has the DNA TGTGCCAGCAGCTTTGGACTAGCGGGAGGGCCGGGGGGTGAGCAGTTCTTC. Its translation: CASSFGLAGGPGGEQFF. The rearrangement joins TRBV7-2 to TRBJ2-1, with 15 bases identical to TRBD2. This CDR3 region has 17 residues. The V gene end was trimmed by 3 bases and the J gene end by 9 bases; junction bases not matched to a gene: 9. Germline CDR1 is SGHTA and CDR2 is FQGNSA.

This chain connects TRBV7-9 to TRBJ2-7; the D gene could be TRBD1 or TRBD2 (5 bases each). V was shortened by 5 bases and J by 2 bases, with 19 bases between the two germline ends. Germline-derived CDR1 and CDR2 are SEHNR and FQNEAQ (reference sequence). The CDR3 is made up of 16 amino acids. The CDR3 protein is CASSPVWGIGAYEQYF. CDR3 DNA sequence: TGTGCCAGCAGCCCAGTGTGGGGGATCGGGGCCTACGAGCAGTACTTC.

The rearrangement links TRBV19 to TRBJ1-1; weak D call: TRBD1 (5 bases). Germline V lookup: CDR1 LNHDA, CDR2 SQIVND (reference sequence). V shed 5 bases and J shed 5 bases, with 24 bases lying between them. The CDR3 loop spans 17 amino acids. The CDR3 DNA reads TGTGCCAGTAGTCCCGACGGGGACCTCATCTTCAAGACTGAAGCTTTCTTT. This translates into CASSPDGDLIFKTEAFF.

The chain recombines TRBV10-3 with TRBJ1-1; D is unclear. The ends were cut back, 11 bases at V and 1 base at J, with 14 bases in the middle. Germline V gene sequence: CDR1 ENHRY, CDR2 SYGVKD. The CDR3 contains 13 residues. CDR3 DNA: TGTGCCGCCGGTGAAGCACCGAACACTGAAGCTTTCTTT. Translation gives CAAGEAPNTEAFF.

The chain joins TRBV25-1 to TRBJ1-2; 8 nucleotides line up with TRBD1. Unmatched junction bases numbered 11, after V lost 6 bases and J lost 8 bases. The CDR3 has 14 amino acids. Germline CDR1 and CDR2: MGHDK and SYGVNS. DNA of the CDR3: TGTGCCAGCAGCAGGGGACAGGTTTTGATGGGCTACACCTTC. It translates to CASSRGQVLMGYTF.

The rearrangement uses TRBV11-3 and TRBJ2-1; TRBD1 or TRBD2 may be the D gene (6 bases each). Germline lookup yields CDR1 SGHNT and CDR2 YENEEA. Trimming took 7 bases from V and 8 from J, leaving 15 bases between them. The CDR3 totals 13 residues. CDR3 DNA: TGTGCCAGCAACCACCCGGAGGGGGATGAGCAGTTCTTC. Amino acids: CASNHPEGDEQFF. Drawing the rest from reference TRBV11-3 and TRBJ2-1, the complete variable domain is EAGVVQSPRYKIIEKKQPVAFWCNPISGHNTLYWYLQNLGQGPELLIRYENEEAVDDSQLPKDRFSAERLKGVDSTLKIQPAELGDSAVYLCASNHPEGDEQFFGPGTRLTVL.

The chain employs TRBV3-1 (or the pseudogene TRBV3-2) and TRBJ2-7, with unresolved D. CDR1 and CDR2 from the germline V gene are LGHDT and YNNKEL (reference sequence). The V end was cut by 1 base, the J end by 6 bases, with 7 bases between. The length of the CDR3 is 12 residues. The CDR3 protein is CASSQVVAEQYF. The CDR3 nucleotides are TGTGCCAGCAGCCAAGTGGTGGCCGAGCAGTACTTC.

The chain couples TRBV3-1 (or the pseudogene TRBV3-2) to TRBJ1-5; no definite D call. V shed 4 bases and J shed 6 bases, with 10 bases lying between them. Germline V lookup: CDR1 LGHDT, CDR2 YNNKEL (reference sequence). The CDR3 length is 13 residues. DNA for the CDR3: TGTGCCAGCAGCCGTAGGTTCCGTCAGCCCCAGCATTTT. This translates into CASSRRFRQPQHF.

This chain connects TRBV9 to TRBJ2-3; D gene uncertain. The CDR3 loop spans 15 amino acids. V was trimmed by 0 bases and J by 6 bases, leaving 14 bases between them. Germline CDR1 and CDR2: SGDLS and YYNGEE. CDR3 nucleotides: TGTGCCAGCAGCGTAGGGCCCCACGACGGGGATACGCAGTATTTT. As protein: CASSVGPHDGDTQYF. The variable domain in full, with the rest retrieved from reference TRBV9 and TRBJ2-3, is DSGVTQTPKHLITATGQRVTLRCSPRSGDLSVYWYQQSLDQGLQFLIQYYNGEERAKGNILERFSAQQFPDLHSELNLSSLELGDSALYFCASSVGPHDGDTQYFGPGTRLTVL.

V is TRBV9 and J is TRBJ2-1; TRBD1 is a possible D gene (5 bases). Trimming shortened V by 2 bases and J by 1 base, and 16 bases separated the two germline ends. Germline V gene sequence: CDR1 SGDLS, CDR2 YYNGEE. This CDR3 is built from 17 residues. The CDR3 region has the DNA TGTGCCAGCAGCGTGGCGGAAGGGGCTGATTCCTACAATGAGCAGTTCTTC. This sequence encodes CASSVAEGADSYNEQFF.

This chain connects TRBV27 to TRBJ2-3; D is possibly TRBD1 or TRBD2 (5 bases each). The CDR3 loop spans 19 amino acids. Germline CDR1 and CDR2: MNHEY and SMNVEV (reference sequence). V lost 0 bases and J lost 3, with 22 bases in between. The CDR3 DNA is TGTGCCAGCAGTTTATCCCCTTCTCCGGGACCCCTCCCTACAGATACGCAGTATTTT. Translating gives CASSLSPSPGPLPTDTQYF.

The DNA for the CDR3 is TGCACCAGCTTTGGGGACGGGAGGGGTGAGCAGTACTTC. Protein product: CTSFGDGRGEQYF. V is TRBV1 and J is TRBJ2-7; the table's TRBD2 call for D was not verified on the DNA. TRBV1 is a listed pseudogene. This CDR3 is 13 amino acids long.

This clone was seen only a few times. The chain links TRBV4-3 to TRBJ2-1; D is perhaps TRBD1 or TRBD2 (5 bases each). Germline values: CDR1 LGHNA, CDR2 YSLEER. The V end lost 0 bases, the J end lost 7 bases, and 7 bases lay between the germline ends. The length of the CDR3 is 13 residues. The CDR3 loop reads CASSQEGVNEQFF. DNA for the CDR3: TGCGCCAGCAGCCAAGAGGGGGTGAATGAGCAGTTCTTC.

The chain carries TRBV2 and TRBJ2-7; D possibly corresponds to TRBD1 (6 bases). Trimming took 8 bases from V and 5 from J, leaving 16 bases between them. Germline CDR1 reads SNHLY; CDR2 reads FYNNEI. This CDR3 is built from 13 residues. As DNA, the CDR3 is TGTGCCAGCTCCAAGTCCAGGGGCCACGAGCAGTACGTC. It codes for CASSKSRGHEQYV.

This clone came up a few times. V is TRBV9 and J is TRBJ2-2; possibly TRBD2 for D (5 bases). Trimming removed 1 base from V and 7 bases from J, with 11 bases in between. The CDR3 has 14 amino acids. Germline CDR1 reads SGDLS; CDR2 reads YYNGEE. CDR3 DNA sequence: TGTGCCAGCAGCGTAATGTCTGACTACGGGGAGCTGTTTTTT. This translates into CASSVMSDYGELFF.

The chain couples TRBV7-8 to TRBJ2-7, with TRBD2 matching 8 bases. Germline-derived CDR1 and CDR2 are SGHVS and FQNEAQ. The CDR3 spans 17 residues. V shed 5 bases, J shed 2 bases, and the junction held 14 bases outside the gene matches. CDR3 in amino acids: CASSSPGGTSGTYEQYV. CDR3 nucleotide sequence: TGTGCCAGCAGCAGCCCGGGGGGAACTAGCGGAACCTACGAGCAGTACGTC.

The V call is TRBV2, the J call TRBJ2-7; tentatively, D is TRBD2 (5 bases). This CDR3 region has 13 residues. From germline, CDR1 is SNHLY and CDR2 FYNNEI. V gave up 5 bases and J gave up 2 bases, with 10 bases separating them. The CDR3 loop reads CASSLPGTYEQYF. In DNA form, the CDR3 reads TGTGCCAGCAGTTTGCCGGGGACCTACGAGCAGTACTTC.

The rearrangement links TRBV10-3 to TRBJ2-3; 9 bases agree with TRBD1. Germline CDR1 reads ENHRY; CDR2 reads SYGVKD. CDR3 length equals 16 residues. J was trimmed by 3 bases and V by 5 bases; bases with no gene match: 9. The chain's CDR3 is CAISLPGTGRTDTQYF. The CDR3 coding sequence is TGTGCCATCAGTTTACCCGGGACAGGGAGGACAGATACGCAGTATTTT.

This clone showed up just once. The CDR3 sequence: CATFQQGHGYTF. The CDR3 region has the DNA TGTGCCACCTTCCAACAGGGACATGGCTACACCTTC. The rearrangement uses TRBV6-5 and TRBJ1-2, with D possibly matching TRBD1 (6 bases). Trimming took off 10 bases at V and 6 bases at J, with 15 bases between the two ends. Per the germline V gene, CDR1 is MNHEY and CDR2 is SVGAGI. The CDR3 loop spans 12 amino acids.

The chain has TRBV7-9 and TRBJ2-5; D perhaps matches TRBD2 (5 bases). Per the germline V gene, CDR1 is SEHNR and CDR2 is FQNEAQ (reference sequence). V dropped 0 bases and J dropped 4 bases, with 9 bases sitting between them. The CDR3 has 14 amino acids. The CDR3 nucleotides are TGTGCCAGCAGCTTAGCGAGGGAGAGAGAGACCCAGTACTTC. This codes for CASSLARERETQYF.